What follows is one TCR beta chain and its context. Its antigen remains unidentified. This sample was included in a study of blood T cells in healthy people across ages. General study findings and limits: Naive T cell percentage strongly correlated with TCR beta diversity.

Those donating, healthy Caucasian individuals from Russia, were aged roughly 6 to 100. Drawn from each donor were around 10 milliliters of peripheral blood. This CDR3 spans 17 amino acids. V lost 5 bases to trimming and J lost 6 bases, with 25 bases between them. A second PCR, run for roughly 7 to 11 cycles, used a sample-barcoded 5' primer plus a J-beta primer mix. The template-switch adaptor, which had 12 random nucleotides, put a tag on each cDNA molecule. Via MiXCR, TCRdb re-called the 5' RACE reads, giving one row per CDR3 protein. The sample lists roughly 1.6 million distinct CDR3 sequences; around 36% were seen once.

The chain couples TRBV12-3 or TRBV12-4 to TRBJ1-2, with D tentatively TRBD1 (5 bases). The sequencing input was blood. This TCR derives from a woman in her 30s in good health. CDR3 nucleotides: TGTGCCAGCAGTGTCAGGGTTGGCCAGAGTTTTAATAATGGCTACACCTTC. Translating gives CASSVRVGQSFNNGYTF.